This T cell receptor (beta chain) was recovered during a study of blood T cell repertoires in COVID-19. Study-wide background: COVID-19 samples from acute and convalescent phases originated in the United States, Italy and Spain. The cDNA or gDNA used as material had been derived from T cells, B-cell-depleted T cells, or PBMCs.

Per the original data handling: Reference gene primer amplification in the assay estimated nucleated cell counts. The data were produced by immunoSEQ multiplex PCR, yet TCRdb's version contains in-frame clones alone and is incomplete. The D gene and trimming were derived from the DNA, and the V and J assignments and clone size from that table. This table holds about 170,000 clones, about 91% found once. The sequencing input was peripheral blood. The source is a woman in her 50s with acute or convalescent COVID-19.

The chain's CDR3 is CASSPPQVPYEQYF. CDR3 coding DNA: TGTGCCAGCTCACCCCCTCAGGTTCCCTACGAGCAGTACTTC. The V and J genes are TRBV18 and TRBJ2-7; D is unclear. The CDR3 covers 14 residues. Trimming removed 3 bases from V and 2 bases from J, with 11 bases in between. Germline CDR1 and CDR2: KGHSH and LQKENI.